These 20 T cell receptor beta chains share one sample of origin, sequenced in a study of control samples from healthy donors and cancer patients. The method was immunoSEQ multiplex PCR; TCRdb's version includes in-frame clones alone and lacks a portion of them. The sample lists under 150,000 clones, roughly 90% occurring once. Sequences were obtained from blood. These receptors all come from a man aged 25 to 45 in good health.

The chain recombines TRBV5-1 with TRBJ2-3, with a weak D call TRBD1 (6 bases). V was trimmed by 5 bases and J by 1 base, leaving 11 bases between them. Germline CDR1 is SGHRS and CDR2 is YFSETQ. CDR3 length: 14 residues. Here the CDR3 DNA reads TGCGCCAGCAGTGGGCAGGGGCGCACAGATACGCAGTATTTT. This translates into CASSGQGRTDTQYF.

The CDR3 sequence is CASSPPRERERDTQYF. CDR3 coding DNA: TGTGCCAGCAGCCCACCCCGGGAGCGGGAGCGAGATACGCAGTATTTT. The V and J genes are TRBV7-9 and TRBJ2-3, with 8 bases lining up with TRBD2. The CDR3 is 16 amino acids. Germline CDR1 is SEHNR and CDR2 is FQNEAQ (reference sequence). With 5 bases clipped from V and 5 bases from J, the junction kept 12 bases outside the gene matches.

In its sample, this clone was seen once. This chain joins TRBV7-9 and TRBJ2-7; possible D gene TRBD2, 5 bases. This CDR3 region has 15 residues. V lost 4 bases to trimming and J lost 6 bases, with 19 bases between them. Germline CDR1 is SEHNR and CDR2 is FQNEAQ (reference sequence). The CDR3 sequence: CASSSWTAGLSEQYF. CDR3 coding DNA: TGTGCCAGCAGCTCCTGGACGGCGGGTTTGTCCGAGCAGTACTTC.

The chain employs TRBV19 and TRBJ2-2; D unclear. Germline loops: CDR1 LNHDA, CDR2 SQIVND (reference sequence). Trimming removed 6 bases at V and 3 bases at J, with 5 bases between. The CDR3 length is 12 residues. The CDR3 nucleotides read TGTGCCAGTAGCACAGACACCGGGGAGCTGTTTTTT. As protein: CASSTDTGELFF.

The genes are TRBV7-2 and TRBJ1-5; TRBD1 matches at 7 bases. Losses at the gene ends were 0 bases for V and 0 bases for J; bases not matched to a gene: 14. Germline CDR1 is SGHTA and CDR2 is FQGNSA. The CDR3 extends over 20 amino acids. The CDR3 reads CASSLAEYGDSSYSNQPQHF. The DNA for the CDR3 is TGTGCCAGCAGCTTAGCCGAATACGGGGACAGCAGTTATAGCAATCAGCCCCAGCATTTT.

The chain carries TRBV6-5 and TRBJ2-7, with a weak D call TRBD2 (6 bases). The V and J ends lost 0 bases and 1 base respectively, with 10 bases between them. This CDR3 spans 15 amino acids. The germline gives CDR1 MNHEY, CDR2 SVGAGI. The chain's CDR3 is CASSYSASVSYEQYF. The CDR3 DNA follows: TGTGCCAGCAGTTACTCTGCTAGCGTATCCTACGAGCAGTACTTC.

This chain connects TRBV7-2 to TRBJ1-2; the D gene is possibly TRBD1 (5 bases). V was trimmed by 5 bases and J by 1 base, leaving 26 bases between them. The CDR3 has 19 amino acids. CDR1 and CDR2 from the germline V gene are SGHTA and FQGNSA. The DNA for the CDR3 is TGTGCCAGCAGCGAAAGAGCCCCAGGGCCCGTCCTTCGTAACTATGGCTACACCTTC. Translated: CASSERAPGPVLRNYGYTF.

The sample holds one count of this clone. The chain links TRBV7-8 to TRBJ1-6; 7 nucleotides agree with TRBD1. CDR1 is SGHVS, CDR2 FQNEAQ, per germline. J was trimmed by 7 bases and V by 5 bases; bases with no gene match: 5. The CDR3 is 14 residues long. The CDR3 nucleotides are TGTGCCAGCAGCAACGGGGACAGCAATTCACCCCTCCACTTT. Translating gives CASSNGDSNSPLHF.

The rearrangement joins TRBV4-3 to TRBJ1-1; D unclear. CDR1 and CDR2 from the germline V gene are LGHNA and YSLEER. The ends were cut back, 3 bases at V and 1 base at J, with 15 bases in the middle. CDR3 size: 16 residues. CDR3 sequence: CASSQMGRGRNTEAFF. The CDR3 DNA sequence: TGCGCCAGCAGCCAGATGGGCCGGGGTAGGAACACTGAAGCTTTCTTT.

The V call is TRBV27, the J call TRBJ2-2, with TRBD2 identical over 7 bases. The V and J ends lost 3 bases and 4 bases, in that order; junction bases with no gene match: 5. From germline, CDR1 is MNHEY and CDR2 SMNVEV (reference sequence). The CDR3 contains 15 residues. In DNA, the CDR3 is TGTGCCAGCAGTTTCATGCCTAGCGGCACCGGGGAGCTGTTTTTT. It codes for CASSFMPSGTGELFF.

The chain is built from TRBV19 and TRBJ1-5; 7 nucleotides align to TRBD1. Germline-derived CDR1 and CDR2 are LNHDA and SQIVND (reference sequence). J was trimmed by 5 bases and V by 3 bases; bases with no gene match: 7. This CDR3 spans 15 amino acids. This CDR3 is CASSMYQGVYQPQHF. CDR3 bases: TGTGCCAGTAGTATGTACCAGGGGGTCTATCAGCCCCAGCATTTT.

The J gene is TRBJ2-5, the V gene TRBV5-1; D is ambiguous. This CDR3 region has 12 residues. The germline V gene has CDR1 SGHRS and CDR2 YFSETQ. Trimming shortened V by 1 base and J by 4 bases, and 5 bases separated the two germline ends. CDR3 in DNA: TGCGCCAGCAGCTTGAGATCAGAGACCCAGTACTTC. This gives the protein CASSLRSETQYF.

This rearrangement joins TRBV11-2 to TRBJ2-5; TRBD2 is a possible D gene (7 bases). The V gene lost 7 bases and the J gene lost 0 bases, with 15 bases spanning the gap. The CDR3 runs 15 residues. In germline, CDR1 is SGHAT, CDR2 FQNNGV. CDR3 protein: CASNRAGAYQETQYF. CDR3 nucleotides: TGTGCCAGCAATCGGGCGGGGGCCTACCAAGAGACCCAGTACTTC.

Written as DNA, the CDR3 is TGCGCCAGCAGCTTGGGCCTAGTGGGAGAGACCCAGTACTTC. It codes for CASSLGLVGETQYF. The V gene is TRBV5-1, the J gene TRBJ2-5; no reliable D call. Trimming cost V 0 bases and J 4 bases, with 10 bases left between them. Germline CDR1 and CDR2: SGHRS and YFSETQ. The CDR3 has 14 residues.

The chain carries TRBV19 and TRBJ1-5; 7 bases fit TRBD1. V lost 6 bases and J lost 4; bases outside the gene matches: 6. The CDR3 has 14 residues. Germline V gives CDR1 LNHDA, CDR2 SQIVND (reference sequence). The CDR3 loop is CASSPGQKNQPQHF. DNA for the CDR3: TGTGCCAGTAGCCCGGGACAGAAGAATCAGCCCCAGCATTTT.

The chain couples TRBV4-3 to TRBJ2-7; 10 bases align to TRBD2. V was pared by 0 bases and J by 4 bases, with 6 bases of the junction left unmatched. Germline CDR1 and CDR2: LGHNA and YSLEER. CDR3 size: 16 residues. This CDR3 reads CASSQEPPSGSYEQYF. The DNA for the CDR3 is TGCGCCAGCAGCCAAGAACCCCCTAGCGGGAGTTACGAGCAGTACTTC.

This clone appeared a single time. This chain connects TRBV7-3 to TRBJ2-3, with TRBD2 matching 10 bases. Trimming cost V 5 bases and J 0 bases; bases outside gene matches: 5. Germline V lookup: CDR1 SGHTA, CDR2 FQGTGA. This CDR3 comprises 16 residues. This CDR3 is CASSPRAGGSTDTQYF. The CDR3 DNA follows: TGTGCCAGCAGCCCACGAGCGGGAGGGAGCACAGATACGCAGTATTTT.

J is TRBJ1-5 and V is TRBV19, with 8 nucleotides matching TRBD1. Germline lookup yields CDR1 LNHDA and CDR2 SQIVND (reference sequence). The CDR3 loop spans 15 amino acids. J was trimmed by 2 bases and V by 3 bases; bases with no gene match: 3. The CDR3 is CASSIDRGGNQPQHF. DNA for the CDR3: TGTGCCAGTAGTATCGACAGGGGAGGCAATCAGCCCCAGCATTTT.

CDR3 DNA sequence: TGTGCCAGCAGCCCAAGGTCCACGAATGAGCAGTTCTTC. Amino acid sequence: CASSPRSTNEQFF. This chain uses TRBV6-5 with TRBJ2-1; D is unclear. The CDR3 has 13 amino acids. V was cut by 6 bases and J by 7 bases, with 13 bases left in between. Looked up from germline, CDR1 is MNHEY and CDR2 is SVGAGI.

The chain employs TRBV11-3 and TRBJ2-1; D gene unclear. This CDR3 comprises 15 residues. Germline V gene data show CDR1 as SGHNT and CDR2 as YENEEA. V was clipped by 2 bases and J by 0 bases, with 8 bases between them. CDR3 bases: TGTGCCAGCAGCTTATTGGGAAGCTCCTACAATGAGCAGTTCTTC. It is translated as CASSLLGSSYNEQFF.